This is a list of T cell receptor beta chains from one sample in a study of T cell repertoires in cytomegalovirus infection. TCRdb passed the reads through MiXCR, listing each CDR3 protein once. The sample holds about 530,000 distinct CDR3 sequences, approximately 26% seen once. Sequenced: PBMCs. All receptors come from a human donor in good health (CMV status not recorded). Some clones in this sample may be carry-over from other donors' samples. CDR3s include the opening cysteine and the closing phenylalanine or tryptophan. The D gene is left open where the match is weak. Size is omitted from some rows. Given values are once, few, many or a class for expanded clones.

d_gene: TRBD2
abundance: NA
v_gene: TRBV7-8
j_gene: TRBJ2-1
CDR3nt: TGTGCCAGCAGCTTACGGGAGGGAAGTAATGAGCAGTTCTTC
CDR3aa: CASSLREGSNEQFF

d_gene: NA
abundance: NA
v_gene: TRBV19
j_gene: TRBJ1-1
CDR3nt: TGTGCCAGTAGTATGGGTTCTGCAGGGGTGGGTGAAGCTTTCTTT
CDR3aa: CASSMGSAGVGEAFF

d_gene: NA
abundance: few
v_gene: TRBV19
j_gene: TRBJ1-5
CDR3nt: TGTGCCAGTACCGCGACAGCCCCTAGCAATCAGCCCCAGCATTTT
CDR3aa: CASTATAPSNQPQHF

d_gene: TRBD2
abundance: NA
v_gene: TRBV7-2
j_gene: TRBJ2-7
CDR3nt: TGTGCCAGCAGCGTACCGTGGACTAGCGGGGACGAGCAGTACTTC
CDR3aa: CASSVPWTSGDEQYF

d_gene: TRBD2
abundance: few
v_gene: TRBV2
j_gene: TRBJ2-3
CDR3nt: TGTGCCAGCAGTGAAATGCTAGCGGGAGATACGCAGTATTTT
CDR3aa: CASSEMLAGDTQYF

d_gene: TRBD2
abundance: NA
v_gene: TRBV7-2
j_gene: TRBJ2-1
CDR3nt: TGTGCCAGCAGCTCAGCTATAGCGGGAGGGCCGAATGAGCAGTTCTTC
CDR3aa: CASSSAIAGGPNEQFF

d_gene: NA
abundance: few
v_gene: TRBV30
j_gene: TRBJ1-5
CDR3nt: TGTGCCTGGAGTGTGGGGGGCAATCAGCCCCAGCATTTT
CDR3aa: CAWSVGGNQPQHF

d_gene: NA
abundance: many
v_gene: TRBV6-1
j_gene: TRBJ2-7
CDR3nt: TGTGCCAGCAACCGGGACCAGCGCTACGAGCAGTACTTC
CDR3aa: CASNRDQRYEQYF

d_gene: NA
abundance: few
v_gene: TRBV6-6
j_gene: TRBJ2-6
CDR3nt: TGTGCCAGCATGCTGGGTAACTCTGGGGCCAACGTCCTGACTTTC
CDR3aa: CASMLGNSGANVLTF

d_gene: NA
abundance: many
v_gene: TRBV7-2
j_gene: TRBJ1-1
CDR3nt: TGTGCCAGCAGCTTTGGCAGGGAAGCTTTCTTT
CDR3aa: CASSFGREAFF

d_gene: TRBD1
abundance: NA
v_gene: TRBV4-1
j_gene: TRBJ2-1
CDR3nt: TGCGCCAGCAGCCAAGTTCCAGGGGGCAACGGCAATGAGCAGTTCTTC
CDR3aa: CASSQVPGGNGNEQFF

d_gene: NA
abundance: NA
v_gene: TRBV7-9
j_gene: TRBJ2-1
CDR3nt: TGTGCCAGCAGTCGGACTTTTATCTACAATGAGCAGTTCTTC
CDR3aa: CASSRTFIYNEQFF

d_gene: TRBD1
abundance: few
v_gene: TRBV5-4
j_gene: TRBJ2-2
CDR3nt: TGTGCCAGCAGCTGGAGGACAGGGGGAGGTACCGGGGAGCTGTTTTTT
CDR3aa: CASSWRTGGGTGELFF

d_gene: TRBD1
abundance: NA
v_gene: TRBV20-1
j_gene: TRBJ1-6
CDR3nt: TGCAGTTCCCGGACAGGAAGCTCCTATAATTCACCCCTCCACTTT
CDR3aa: CSSRTGSSYNSPLHF

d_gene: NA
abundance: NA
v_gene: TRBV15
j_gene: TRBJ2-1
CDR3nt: TGTGCCACCAGCAACAGAACTTCCGGGACCACCGCTTTCGCTGAGCAGTTCTTC
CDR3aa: CATSNRTSGTTAFAEQFF

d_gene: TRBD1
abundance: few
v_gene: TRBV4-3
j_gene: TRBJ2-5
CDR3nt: TGCGCCAGCAGCCAAGTACAGGGGGGTGGGGAGACCCAGTACTTC
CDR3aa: CASSQVQGGGETQYF

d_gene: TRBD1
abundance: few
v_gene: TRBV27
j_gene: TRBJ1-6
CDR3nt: TGTGCCAGCAGTTTATGGACAGGGGGCAATAATTCACCCCTCCACTTT
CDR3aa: CASSLWTGGNNSPLHF

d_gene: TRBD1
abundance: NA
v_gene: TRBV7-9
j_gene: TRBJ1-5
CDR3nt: TGTGCCAGCAGCGGATGGGTGACAGGGGCTCGAGTCCAGCCCCAGCATTTT
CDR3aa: CASSGWVTGARVQPQHF

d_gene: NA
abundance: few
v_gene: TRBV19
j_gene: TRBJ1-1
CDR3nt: TGTGCCAGTAGTATGTGGACACCGAACACTGAAGCTTTCTTT
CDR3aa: CASSMWTPNTEAFF

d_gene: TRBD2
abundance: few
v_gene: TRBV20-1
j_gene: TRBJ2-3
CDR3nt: TGCAGTGAACAAGCGGGAGATGGTACAGATACGCAGTATTTT
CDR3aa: CSEQAGDGTDTQYF

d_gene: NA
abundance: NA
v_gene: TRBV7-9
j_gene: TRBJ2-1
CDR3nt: TGTGCCAGCAGCTTCTCTTCCGGGACGGATAACAATGAGCAGTTCTTC
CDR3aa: CASSFSSGTDNNEQFF

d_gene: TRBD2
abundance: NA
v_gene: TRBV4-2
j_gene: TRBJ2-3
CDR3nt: TGTGCCAGCAGCCAAGGAAGGGGCGGGAGGGCCTTTCAGGATACGCAGTATTTT
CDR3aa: CASSQGRGGRAFQDTQYF

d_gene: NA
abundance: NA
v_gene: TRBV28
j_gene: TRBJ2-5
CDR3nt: TGTGCCACCAGGGCCGGAAGTCAGACCCAGTACTTC
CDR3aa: CATRAGSQTQYF

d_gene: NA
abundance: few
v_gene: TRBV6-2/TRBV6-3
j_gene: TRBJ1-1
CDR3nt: TGTGCCAGCAGTTACTCATTCGTCGCTGAAGCTTTCTTT
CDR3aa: CASSYSFVAEAFF

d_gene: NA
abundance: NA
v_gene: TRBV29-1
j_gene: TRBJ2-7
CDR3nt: TGCAGCGTTGCGGGAGTCGTAACTACGGGCGAGCAGTACTTC
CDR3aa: CSVAGVVTTGEQYF

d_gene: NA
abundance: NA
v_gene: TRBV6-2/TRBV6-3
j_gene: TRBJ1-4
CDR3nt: TGTGCCAGCAGTTACTCGTACGGAGTAGCTAATGAAAAACTGTTTTTT
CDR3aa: CASSYSYGVANEKLFF

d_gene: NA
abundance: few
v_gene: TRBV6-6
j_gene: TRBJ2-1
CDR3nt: TGTGCCAGCAGTTACTTACAGATGGAAGGGCAGTTCTTC
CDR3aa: CASSYLQMEGQFF

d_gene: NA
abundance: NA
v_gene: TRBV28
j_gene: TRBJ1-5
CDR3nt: TGTGCCAGCAGTTTGAAATTTAGCGGAAATCAGCCCCAGCATTTT
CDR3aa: CASSLKFSGNQPQHF

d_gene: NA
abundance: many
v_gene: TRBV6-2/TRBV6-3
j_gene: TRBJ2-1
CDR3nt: TGTGCCAGCAGTTACTCGTTTGGTGATTACGACAATGAGCAGTTCTTC
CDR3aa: CASSYSFGDYDNEQFF

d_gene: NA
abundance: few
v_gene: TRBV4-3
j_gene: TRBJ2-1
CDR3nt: TGCGCCAGCAGCCAAAGCGTTAGCGGATCCTACAATGAGCAGTTCTTC
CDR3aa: CASSQSVSGSYNEQFF

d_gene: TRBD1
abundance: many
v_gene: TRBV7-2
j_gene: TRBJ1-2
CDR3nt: TGTGCCAGCAGCCCCGAACCATTAAACAGGGGGAAGAATGGCTACACCTTC
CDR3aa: CASSPEPLNRGKNGYTF

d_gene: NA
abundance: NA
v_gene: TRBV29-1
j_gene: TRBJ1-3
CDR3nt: TGCAGCGTTGCGAGTAGCTCTGGAAACACCATATATTTT
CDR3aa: CSVASSSGNTIYF

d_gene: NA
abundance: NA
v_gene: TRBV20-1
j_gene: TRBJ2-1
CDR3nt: TGCAGTGCTCCTATCCGACGGTCCCCTACGAATGAGCAGTTCTTC
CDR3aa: CSAPIRRSPTNEQFF

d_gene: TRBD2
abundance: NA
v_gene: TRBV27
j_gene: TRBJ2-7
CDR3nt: TGTGCCAGCAGTGCGGGAGTCTACGAGCAGTACTTC
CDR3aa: CASSAGVYEQYF

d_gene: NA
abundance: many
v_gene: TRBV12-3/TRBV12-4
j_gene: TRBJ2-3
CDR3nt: TGTGCCAGCAGTTTAGGGATCACAGATACGCAGTATTTT
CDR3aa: CASSLGITDTQYF

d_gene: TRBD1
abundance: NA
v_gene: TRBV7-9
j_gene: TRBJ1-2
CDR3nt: TGTGCCAGCAGCTTTGGGACAGGGGGCGCGGAGAAGGGCTACACCTTC
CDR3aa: CASSFGTGGAEKGYTF

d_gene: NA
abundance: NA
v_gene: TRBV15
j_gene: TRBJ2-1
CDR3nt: TGTGCCACCAGCAGAGTGGGCAGGGGCTTTTCCAATGAGCAGTTCTTC
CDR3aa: CATSRVGRGFSNEQFF

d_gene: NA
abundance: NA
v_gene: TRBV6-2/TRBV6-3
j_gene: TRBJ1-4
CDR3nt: TGTGCCAGCAGTCGGGACGTCGCCACTAATGAAAAACTGTTTTTT
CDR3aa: CASSRDVATNEKLFF

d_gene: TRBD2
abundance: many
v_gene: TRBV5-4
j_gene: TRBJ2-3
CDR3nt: TGTGCCAGCAGCTCGCAGACTAGCGGGAGAGCAGATACGCAGTATTTT
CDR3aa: CASSSQTSGRADTQYF

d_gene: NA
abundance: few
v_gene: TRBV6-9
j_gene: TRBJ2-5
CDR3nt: TGTGCCAGCAGTTACGCGCCAGGGGCCCAAGAGACCCAGTACTTC
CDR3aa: CASSYAPGAQETQYF

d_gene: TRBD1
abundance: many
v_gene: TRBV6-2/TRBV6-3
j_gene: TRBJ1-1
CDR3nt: TGTGCCAGCAATGCCTTGGACAGGGCCACTGAAGCTTTCTTT
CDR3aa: CASNALDRATEAFF

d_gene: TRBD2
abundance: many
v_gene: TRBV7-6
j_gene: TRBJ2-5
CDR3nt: TGTGCCAGCAGGGGACTAGCGGAACTGGGAGAGACCCAGTACTTC
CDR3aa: CASRGLAELGETQYF

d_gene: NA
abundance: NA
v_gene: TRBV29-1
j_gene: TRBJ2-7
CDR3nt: TGCAGCGTTGCTTGGGGAACCTACGAGCAGTACTTC
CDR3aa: CSVAWGTYEQYF

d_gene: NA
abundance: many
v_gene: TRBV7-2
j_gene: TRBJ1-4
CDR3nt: TGTGCCAGCAGCGAGGAGGGGGAAAAACTGTTTTTT
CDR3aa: CASSEEGEKLFF

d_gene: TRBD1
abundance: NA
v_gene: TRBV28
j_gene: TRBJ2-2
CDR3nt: TGTGCCAGCAGTTTACCGGGACAGGCCGGCACCGGGGAGCTGTTTTTT
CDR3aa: CASSLPGQAGTGELFF

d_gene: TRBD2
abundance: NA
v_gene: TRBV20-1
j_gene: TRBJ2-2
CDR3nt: TGCAGTGCTAATGGACTAGCGCTTAACACCGGGGAGCTGTTTTTT
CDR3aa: CSANGLALNTGELFF

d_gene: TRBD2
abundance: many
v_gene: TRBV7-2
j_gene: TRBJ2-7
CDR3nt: TGTGCCAGCAGCTTAGGGCCCCCGGGACTAAATAACTACGAGCAGTACTTC
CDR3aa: CASSLGPPGLNNYEQYF

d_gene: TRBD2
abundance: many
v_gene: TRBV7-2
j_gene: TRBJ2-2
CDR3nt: TGTGCCAGCAAGACGAGTAGCGGGAGTGGGGAGCTGTTTTTT
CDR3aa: CASKTSSGSGELFF

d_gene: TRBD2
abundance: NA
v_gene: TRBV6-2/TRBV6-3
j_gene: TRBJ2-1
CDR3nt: TGTGCCAGCTCCCGGCTAGCGGTATCCTACAATGAGCAGTTCTTC
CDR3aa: CASSRLAVSYNEQFF

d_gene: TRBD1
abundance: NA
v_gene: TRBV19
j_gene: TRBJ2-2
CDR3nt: TGTGCCGGACGGGACAGTAGAAACACCGGGGAGCTGTTTTTT
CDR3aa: CAGRDSRNTGELFF